This T cell receptor beta chain derives from a study of STAT3 mutations in large granular lymphocyte leukemia. Study-wide results and limits: At least one immunodominant TCR beta clonotype appeared in every T-cell large granular lymphocyte leukemia patient.

Points on this clone: Its antigen remains unknown.

CDR1 is SGHAT, CDR2 FQNNGV, per germline. The ends were cut back, 3 bases at V and 5 bases at J, with 19 bases in the middle. The CDR3 loop spans 16 amino acids. Sequenced by immunoSEQ multiplex PCR; TCRdb stores in-frame clones only, minus some. The table lists several thousand clones, less than 90% of them singletons, with roughly 77% in the top ten. This TCR derives from a man older than 75 with T-cell large granular lymphocyte leukemia. Some clones in this sample may be carry-over from other donors' samples. The rearrangement links TRBV11-2 to TRBJ2-5; possibly TRBD2 for D (6 bases). The source material was peripheral blood mononuclear cells. This CDR3 is CASSLRGPSQRETQYF. DNA for the CDR3: TGTGCCAGCAGCTTGCGGGGCCCCTCCCAAAGGGAGACCCAGTACTTC.